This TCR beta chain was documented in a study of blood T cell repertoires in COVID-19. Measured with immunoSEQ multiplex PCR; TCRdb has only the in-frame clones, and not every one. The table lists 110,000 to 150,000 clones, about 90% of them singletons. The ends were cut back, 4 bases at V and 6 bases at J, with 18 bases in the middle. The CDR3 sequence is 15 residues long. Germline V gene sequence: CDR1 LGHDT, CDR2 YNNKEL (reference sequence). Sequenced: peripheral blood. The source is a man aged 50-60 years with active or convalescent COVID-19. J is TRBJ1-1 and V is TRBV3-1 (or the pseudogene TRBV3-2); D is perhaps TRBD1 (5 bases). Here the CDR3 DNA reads TGTGCCAGCAGCCCCTCGGGCAGGGAGGCGGCTGAAGCTTTCTTT. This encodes CASSPSGREAAEAFF.